These 20 T cell receptor beta chains share one sample of origin, sequenced in a study of T-cell reconstitution after alpha-beta-depleted transplantation in children. The authors prepared the TCRbeta library with unique molecular identifiers. In TCRdb, the PCR reads were re-called with MiXCR into one record per CDR3 protein. Of about 640,000 distinct CDR3 sequences listed, roughly 15% are singletons. This specimen was PBMCs from the stem cell graft donor, taken from the stem cell graft. The receptor source for this set is a human donor who donated a stem cell graft to a child with acute myeloid leukemia.

A single count supports this clonotype. The chain couples TRBV18 to TRBJ2-1; possibly TRBD1 or TRBD2 for D (6 bases each). The germline V and J ends were trimmed by 3 bases and 7 bases, with 10 bases remaining between them. Germline lookup yields CDR1 KGHSH and CDR2 LQKENI. The CDR3 totals 13 residues. CDR3 sequence: CASSPDSGNEQFF. CDR3 nucleotides: TGTGCCAGCTCACCGGACAGCGGGAATGAGCAGTTCTTC.

J is TRBJ1-2 and V is TRBV15, with a possible D match to TRBD1 (5 bases). V was trimmed by 2 bases and J by 7 bases, leaving 17 bases between them. Germline loops: CDR1 LNHNV, CDR2 YYDKDF (reference sequence). This CDR3 is built from 15 residues. The CDR3 here is CATSRPLPQGLGYTF. CDR3 in DNA: TGTGCCACCAGCAGACCTCTCCCCCAGGGACTTGGCTACACCTTC.

This clonotype has a count of ten or more. The rearrangement uses TRBV5-4 and TRBJ2-7, with 8 nucleotides matching TRBD1. Germline V gene sequence: CDR1 SGHNT, CDR2 YYREEE (reference sequence). CDR3 length: 16 residues. With V trimmed by 2 bases and J by 0 bases, 7 bases remained unmatched. Here the CDR3 DNA reads TGTGCCAGCAGCTTCTGGGGACAGGATATCTCCTACGAGCAGTACGTC. It specifies CASSFWGQDISYEQYV.

This clonotype appeared many times. The chain recombines TRBV5-1 with TRBJ2-1; 7 bases are shared with TRBD2. The trim removed 5 bases at V and 5 bases at J, leaving 4 bases unmatched. From germline, CDR1 is SGHRS and CDR2 YFSETQ. The CDR3 covers 13 residues. DNA of the CDR3: TGCGCCAGCAGTCGGGGGAGGGACAATGAGCAGTTCTTC. Amino acids: CASSRGRDNEQFF.

The genes are TRBV6-1 and TRBJ2-7, with D possibly being TRBD1 (6 bases). CDR1 and CDR2 from the germline V gene are MNHNS and SASEGT. CDR3 length: 15 amino acids. V lost 6 bases, J lost 3 bases, and 18 bases lay in between. The CDR3 DNA is TGTGCCAGCAGCCCCGGCACAGGGAAAAACTACGAGCAGTACTTC. It specifies CASSPGTGKNYEQYF.

This clonotype was seen ten or more times. This rearrangement joins TRBV13 to TRBJ2-5, with 7 bases lining up with TRBD2. The ends lost 2 bases at V and 5 bases at J; junction bases unmatched: 5. CDR3 length: 14 amino acids. Germline V lookup: CDR1 PRHDT, CDR2 FYEKMQ (reference sequence). Written as DNA, the CDR3 is TGTGCCAGCAGCTTATACGGGGGGACGGAGACCCAGTACTTC. This codes for CASSLYGGTETQYF.

This clonotype has a handful of counts. The rearrangement links TRBV7-2 to TRBJ2-1; 7 bases match TRBD2. Per germline, CDR1 SGHTA and CDR2 FQGNSA. The CDR3 extends over 15 amino acids. Losses at the gene ends were 4 bases for V and 6 bases for J; bases not matched to a gene: 9. The chain's CDR3 is CASSSPGGGSNEQFF. CDR3 DNA: TGTGCCAGCAGCTCGCCTGGGGGGGGGAGCAATGAGCAGTTCTTC.

With regard to this clonotype: A clone one base away is much larger, so this may be a read error. The chain combines TRBV18 with TRBJ2-1; 9 positions agree with TRBD1. From germline, CDR1 is KGHSH and CDR2 LQKENI. Trimming removed 8 bases from V and 3 bases from J; junction bases left unmatched: 11. This CDR3 has 16 residues. The CDR3 reads CASPLTGTGYYNEQFF. The CDR3 DNA follows: TGTGCCAGCCCACTTACCGGGACAGGGTACTACAATGAGCAGTTCTTC.

The chain has TRBV18 and TRBJ2-7; D perhaps matches TRBD2 (5 bases). Per the germline V gene, CDR1 is KGHSH and CDR2 is LQKENI. Trimming removed 6 bases from V and 3 bases from J, with 12 bases in between. The CDR3 totals 13 residues. CDR3 DNA: TGTGCCAGCTCGCCCGGGAACGGCTACGAGCAGTACTTC. It specifies CASSPGNGYEQYF.

This clonotype was observed a handful of times. The CDR3 is CSALPSINGGDEQFF. The CDR3 DNA reads TGCAGTGCCCTACCTAGCATAAACGGGGGAGATGAGCAGTTCTTC. This chain links TRBV20-1 with TRBJ2-1, with D perhaps TRBD2 (6 bases). Per germline, CDR1 DFQATT and CDR2 SNEGSKA (reference sequence). The CDR3 spans 15 residues. The V end lost 6 bases, the J end lost 8 bases, and 23 bases lay between the germline ends.

The rearrangement links TRBV20-1 to TRBJ2-3, with a possible D match to TRBD2 (7 bases). The germline V gene encodes CDR1 DFQATT and CDR2 SNEGSKA (reference sequence). The CDR3 has 15 residues. V dropped 5 bases and J dropped 3 bases, with 18 bases sitting between them. This CDR3 is CSAGGGRGRTDTQYF. As DNA, the CDR3 is TGCAGTGCTGGGGGGGGGAGGGGGAGGACAGATACGCAGTATTTT.

The table lists this clonotype with a few counts. This rearrangement joins TRBV12-3 or TRBV12-4 to TRBJ2-7; 7 bases are shared with TRBD1. The CDR3 is 15 amino acids. V was clipped by 6 bases and J by 0 bases; unmatched bases: 8. This CDR3 reads CASRPNRGSSYEQYF. The CDR3 coding sequence is TGTGCCAGCAGGCCAAACAGGGGTAGCTCCTACGAGCAGTACTTC.

V gene TRBV5-1 combines with J gene TRBJ1-2; TRBD1 matches 7 bases. The J segment lost 1 base and the V segment lost 4 bases, leaving 4 bases of the junction unmatched. Germline V gives CDR1 SGHRS, CDR2 YFSETQ. CDR3 length: 14 amino acids. For the CDR3, the DNA is TGCGCCAGCAGCCGGGGACAGAATAACTATGGCTACACCTTC. Amino acid sequence: CASSRGQNNYGYTF.

This clonotype was seen at least ten times. The J gene is TRBJ2-1, the V gene TRBV6-5, with TRBD1 matching over 9 bases. Unmatched junction bases numbered 12, after V lost 6 bases and J lost 12 bases. The V gene's germline CDR1 is MNHEY and CDR2 SVGAGI. The CDR3 is 14 amino acids. For the CDR3, the DNA is TGTGCCAGCAGCTATACTATTGACAGGGGGAGGCAGTTCTTC. Its translation is CASSYTIDRGRQFF.

This clonotype has just a few counts. The genes are TRBV30 and TRBJ2-1; no firm D call. Germline V CDR1 and CDR2: GTSNPN, SVGIG (reference sequence). Trimming pared 6 bases from V and 6 bases from J, leaving 9 bases between. CDR3 length: 11 amino acids. CDR3 bases: TGTGCCTGTGGCTCCCTCAATGAGCAGTTCTTC. Translating gives CACGSLNEQFF.

This clonotype has just a few counts. This chain links TRBV7-2 with TRBJ2-3; TRBD1 matches 7 bases. Germline V lookup: CDR1 SGHTA, CDR2 FQGNSA. Unmatched junction bases numbered 7, after V lost 10 bases and J lost 0 bases. The CDR3 runs 14 residues. CDR3 loop: CATATDRSTDTQYF. CDR3 sequence (DNA): TGTGCCACCGCCACGGACAGGAGCACAGATACGCAGTATTTT.

In regard to this clonotype: Germline and junction disagree at one end, which may indicate a read error. The V call is TRBV20-1, the J call TRBJ2-1; 10 bases are shared with TRBD1. The CDR3 contains 14 residues. In germline, CDR1 is DFQATT, CDR2 SNEGSKA (reference sequence). CDR3 residues: CSARDRGLYNEQFF. The DNA of the CDR3 is TGCAGTGCTCGAGACAGGGGGCTCTACAATGAGCAGTTCTTC.

This clonotype was detected ten times or more. Here the CDR3 reads CASSFGASGNTIYF. The DNA of the CDR3 is TGTGCCAGCAGTTTCGGGGCCTCTGGAAACACCATATATTTT. J is TRBJ1-3 and V is TRBV12-3 or TRBV12-4; a weak D match, TRBD1 (5 bases). V lost 3 bases and J 0 bases, leaving 6 bases between the germline ends. The CDR3 has 14 residues.

The V call is TRBV7-8, the J call TRBJ1-2; maybe TRBD1 (5 bases). Trimming took 1 base from V and 10 from J, leaving 13 bases between them. The CDR3 has 13 residues. CDR1 and CDR2 (germline): SGHVS, FQNEAQ. The CDR3 bases are TGTGCCAGCAGCTTAGAGGGCAGGGTGGACTACACCTTC. This codes for CASSLEGRVDYTF.

In its sample, this clonotype was seen a few times. This chain joins TRBV4-3 and TRBJ2-7; 8 bases agree with TRBD1. The CDR3 totals 17 residues. From germline, CDR1 is LGHNA and CDR2 YSLEER. Unmatched junction bases numbered 10, after V lost 0 bases and J lost 3 bases. DNA of the CDR3: TGCGCCAGCAGCCAAGATGTGGTCCCGGGACAGGACTACGAGCAGTACTTC. Amino acid sequence: CASSQDVVPGQDYEQYF.